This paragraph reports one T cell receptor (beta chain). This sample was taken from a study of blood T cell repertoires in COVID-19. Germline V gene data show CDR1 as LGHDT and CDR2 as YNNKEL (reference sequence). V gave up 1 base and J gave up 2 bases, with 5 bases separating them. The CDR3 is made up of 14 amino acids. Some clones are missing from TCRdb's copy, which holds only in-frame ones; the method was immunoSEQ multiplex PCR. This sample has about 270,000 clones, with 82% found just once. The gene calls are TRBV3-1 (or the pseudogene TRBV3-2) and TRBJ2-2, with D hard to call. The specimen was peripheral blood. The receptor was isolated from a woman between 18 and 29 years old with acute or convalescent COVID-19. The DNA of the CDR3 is TGTGCCAGCAGCCAAGGCGGCAACACCGGGGAGCTGTTTTTT. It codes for CASSQGGNTGELFF.